A selection of T cell receptor beta chains follows, all from one sample in a study of CD8 T cells in ankylosing spondylitis. TCRdb redid the calling of the 5' RACE reads with MiXCR, one entry per CDR3 protein. The table has 250,000 to 300,000 distinct CDR3 sequences, around 18% seen once. Sequencing used blood, either unsorted or a sorted T cell fraction (not recorded which). These receptor sequences come from a male donor with ankylosing spondylitis or in good health (not recorded which). Each CDR3 is given with its conserved first and last residue. The order of the fields is D gene, V gene, clone size, J gene, CDR3 protein, CDR3 DNA. D genes are given only for firm matches. The size entry is marked missing in some rows and otherwise reads once, few, many or a size class.

D gene: NA; V gene: TRBV20-1; clone size: NA; J gene: TRBJ2-1; CDR3 protein: CSAREVGIPLYNEQFF; CDR3 DNA: TGCAGTGCTAGAGAGGTGGGCATCCCTCTCTACAATGAGCAGTTCTTC
D gene: TRBD1; V gene: TRBV6-1; clone size: many; J gene: TRBJ1-1; CDR3 protein: CASSQGTGTEAFF; CDR3 DNA: TGTGCCAGCAGTCAAGGGACAGGGACTGAAGCTTTCTTT
D gene: NA; V gene: TRBV6-5; clone size: NA; J gene: TRBJ1-5; CDR3 protein: CASSYSSESNQPQHF; CDR3 DNA: TGTGCCAGCAGTTACTCATCCGAGAGCAATCAGCCCCAGCATTTT
D gene: NA; V gene: TRBV11-2; clone size: many; J gene: TRBJ1-1; CDR3 protein: CASSLLTNTEAFF; CDR3 DNA: TGTGCCAGCAGCTTATTGACGAACACTGAAGCTTTCTTT
D gene: TRBD2; V gene: TRBV20-1; clone size: NA; J gene: TRBJ2-1; CDR3 protein: CSARDPGGSWRNEQFF; CDR3 DNA: TGCAGTGCTAGAGACCCGGGGGGTAGCTGGCGCAATGAGCAGTTCTTC
D gene: TRBD1; V gene: TRBV7-9; clone size: NA; J gene: TRBJ1-4; CDR3 protein: CASSSRQGLSEKLFF; CDR3 DNA: TGTGCCAGCAGCTCCAGACAGGGGCTCAGTGAAAAACTGTTTTTT
D gene: TRBD1; V gene: TRBV3-1; clone size: many; J gene: TRBJ1-3; CDR3 protein: CASSPQGTLSGNTIYF; CDR3 DNA: TGTGCCAGCAGCCCACAGGGGACCCTCTCTGGAAACACCATATATTTT
D gene: NA; V gene: TRBV6-1; clone size: NA; J gene: TRBJ2-2; CDR3 protein: CASSAPGVGAGELFF; CDR3 DNA: TGTGCCAGCAGTGCCCCGGGGGTGGGCGCCGGGGAGCTGTTTTTT
D gene: TRBD1; V gene: TRBV3-1; clone size: NA; J gene: TRBJ1-1; CDR3 protein: CASSRTRGRDTEAFF; CDR3 DNA: TGTGCCAGCAGCCGTACCAGGGGGCGCGACACTGAAGCTTTCTTT
D gene: TRBD2; V gene: TRBV5-1; clone size: NA; J gene: TRBJ2-1; CDR3 protein: CASSLEGTSRSYNEQFF; CDR3 DNA: TGCGCCAGCAGCTTGGAGGGGACTAGTCGAAGCTACAATGAGCAGTTCTTC
D gene: TRBD2; V gene: TRBV20-1; clone size: few; J gene: TRBJ2-3; CDR3 protein: CSARALGLAGGPDTQYF; CDR3 DNA: TGCAGTGCTAGAGCCCTAGGACTAGCGGGAGGCCCAGATACGCAGTATTTT
D gene: NA; V gene: TRBV12-3/TRBV12-4; clone size: few; J gene: TRBJ1-1; CDR3 protein: CASSLGEGNTEAFF; CDR3 DNA: TGTGCCAGCAGTTTAGGGGAGGGAAACACTGAAGCTTTCTTT
D gene: NA; V gene: TRBV29-1; clone size: once; J gene: TRBJ2-5; CDR3 protein: CSARKEAQYF; CDR3 DNA: TGCAGCGCGAGAAAGGAGGCCCAGTACTTC
D gene: NA; V gene: TRBV3-1; clone size: few; J gene: TRBJ1-5; CDR3 protein: CASSGDNDQPQHF; CDR3 DNA: TGTGCCAGCAGCGGGGATAACGATCAGCCCCAGCATTTT
D gene: TRBD2; V gene: TRBV24-1; clone size: NA; J gene: TRBJ2-5; CDR3 protein: CATSAGSGGPGETQYF; CDR3 DNA: TGTGCCACCAGTGCTGGTAGCGGGGGCCCGGGAGAGACCCAGTACTTC
D gene: TRBD1; V gene: TRBV4-2; clone size: NA; J gene: TRBJ1-2; CDR3 protein: CASSQVRGQSYGYTF; CDR3 DNA: TGTGCCAGCAGCCAAGTCAGGGGGCAAAGCTATGGCTACACCTTC
D gene: NA; V gene: TRBV29-1; clone size: many; J gene: TRBJ1-2; CDR3 protein: CSVGGLTYGYTF; CDR3 DNA: TGCAGCGTTGGCGGGTTGACCTATGGCTACACCTTC
D gene: NA; V gene: TRBV12-3/TRBV12-4; clone size: few; J gene: TRBJ2-3; CDR3 protein: CASRARGSTDTQYF; CDR3 DNA: TGTGCCAGCAGGGCCCGGGGGAGCACAGATACGCAGTATTTT
D gene: NA; V gene: TRBV5-1; clone size: many; J gene: TRBJ2-1; CDR3 protein: CASSLGGTNEQFF; CDR3 DNA: TGCGCCAGCAGCTTGGGTGGAACTAATGAGCAGTTCTTC
D gene: TRBD1; V gene: TRBV5-1; clone size: NA; J gene: TRBJ1-1; CDR3 protein: CASSSDRGLNTEAFF; CDR3 DNA: TGCGCCAGCAGCTCTGACAGGGGGTTGAACACTGAAGCTTTCTTT
D gene: TRBD1; V gene: TRBV5-4; clone size: NA; J gene: TRBJ2-3; CDR3 protein: CASSFFTGEDTQYF; CDR3 DNA: TGTGCCAGCAGCTTCTTCACAGGGGAAGATACGCAGTATTTT
D gene: TRBD2; V gene: TRBV24-1; clone size: once; J gene: TRBJ2-1; CDR3 protein: CATSDLLPRTSGRNEQFF; CDR3 DNA: TGTGCCACCAGTGATTTGCTACCCAGGACTAGCGGGAGAAATGAGCAGTTCTTC
D gene: TRBD1; V gene: TRBV18; clone size: NA; J gene: TRBJ2-1; CDR3 protein: CASSRGDRGDEQFF; CDR3 DNA: TGTGCCAGCTCACGCGGAGACAGGGGAGATGAGCAGTTCTTC
D gene: TRBD1; V gene: TRBV30; clone size: NA; J gene: TRBJ2-2; CDR3 protein: CAWTADRGYSNTGELFF; CDR3 DNA: TGTGCCTGGACCGCGGACAGGGGTTATTCGAACACCGGGGAGCTGTTTTTT
D gene: NA; V gene: TRBV4-1; clone size: few; J gene: TRBJ1-3; CDR3 protein: CASSQDSDGSGNTIYF; CDR3 DNA: TGCGCCAGCAGCCAAGATTCTGACGGCTCTGGAAACACCATATATTTT
D gene: TRBD2; V gene: TRBV5-1; clone size: NA; J gene: TRBJ2-3; CDR3 protein: CACRLAGANTDTQYF; CDR3 DNA: TGCGCCTGCCGACTAGCGGGGGCCAACACAGATACGCAGTATTTT
D gene: TRBD2; V gene: TRBV19; clone size: few; J gene: TRBJ2-2; CDR3 protein: CAISRTSGTNTGELFF; CDR3 DNA: TGTGCCATCTCACGGACTAGCGGGACGAACACCGGGGAGCTGTTTTTT
D gene: NA; V gene: TRBV15; clone size: NA; J gene: TRBJ1-2; CDR3 protein: CATSRDLRAGAYHGYTF; CDR3 DNA: TGTGCCACCAGCAGAGATCTTAGGGCGGGGGCGTATCATGGCTACACCTTC
D gene: NA; V gene: TRBV3-1; clone size: few; J gene: TRBJ2-3; CDR3 protein: CASSRETGLRTDTQYF; CDR3 DNA: TGTGCCAGCAGCCGCGAGACGGGATTGAGGACAGATACGCAGTATTTT
D gene: NA; V gene: TRBV7-8; clone size: NA; J gene: TRBJ1-5; CDR3 protein: CASSLFSGPNQPQHF; CDR3 DNA: TGTGCCAGCAGCTTATTTTCAGGTCCCAATCAGCCCCAGCATTTT
D gene: NA; V gene: TRBV5-1; clone size: few; J gene: TRBJ2-3; CDR3 protein: CASSLGSYSTDTQYF; CDR3 DNA: TGCGCCAGCAGCTTGGGTTCCTATAGCACAGATACGCAGTATTTT
D gene: TRBD1; V gene: TRBV10-3; clone size: few; J gene: TRBJ2-1; CDR3 protein: CAITSGQINNEQFF; CDR3 DNA: TGTGCCATCACGTCGGGACAGATAAACAATGAGCAGTTCTTC
D gene: NA; V gene: TRBV7-2; clone size: many; J gene: TRBJ2-1; CDR3 protein: CASSPRANNEQFF; CDR3 DNA: TGTGCCAGCAGCCCCCGTGCCAACAATGAGCAGTTCTTC
D gene: NA; V gene: TRBV5-1; clone size: NA; J gene: TRBJ1-1; CDR3 protein: CASSLGGKGSTNTEAFF; CDR3 DNA: TGCGCCAGCAGCTTGGGGGGAAAGGGGAGCACGAACACTGAAGCTTTCTTT
D gene: NA; V gene: TRBV5-1; clone size: NA; J gene: TRBJ1-1; CDR3 protein: CASSLEALNTEAFF; CDR3 DNA: TGCGCCAGCAGCTTGGAAGCCTTGAACACTGAAGCTTTCTTT
D gene: TRBD1; V gene: TRBV11-2; clone size: NA; J gene: TRBJ2-3; CDR3 protein: CASSSPGQGMDTQYF; CDR3 DNA: TGTGCCAGCAGCTCTCCGGGACAGGGGATGGATACGCAGTATTTT
D gene: TRBD1; V gene: TRBV6-5; clone size: few; J gene: TRBJ1-2; CDR3 protein: CASSYDRADGYTF; CDR3 DNA: TGTGCCAGCAGTTACGACAGGGCGGATGGCTACACCTTC
D gene: NA; V gene: TRBV12-3/TRBV12-4; clone size: NA; J gene: TRBJ2-6; CDR3 protein: CASSPDAASGANVLTF; CDR3 DNA: TGTGCCAGCAGTCCCGACGCCGCCTCTGGGGCCAACGTCCTGACTTTC
D gene: TRBD1; V gene: TRBV6-1; clone size: NA; J gene: TRBJ1-4; CDR3 protein: CASSIPGTGLKLFF; CDR3 DNA: TGTGCCAGCAGCATCCCCGGGACAGGGTTAAAACTGTTTTTT
D gene: TRBD2; V gene: TRBV7-9; clone size: NA; J gene: TRBJ2-1; CDR3 protein: CASSLGSLAGSYNEQFF; CDR3 DNA: TGTGCCAGCAGCTTAGGCTCTCTAGCGGGAAGCTACAATGAGCAGTTCTTC
D gene: NA; V gene: TRBV4-2; clone size: few; J gene: TRBJ1-2; CDR3 protein: CASSQDRHDSSYGYTF; CDR3 DNA: TGTGCCAGCAGCCAAGATCGACATGATTCTTCCTATGGCTACACCTTC
D gene: NA; V gene: TRBV28; clone size: few; J gene: TRBJ2-5; CDR3 protein: CASSLVGWVEETQYF; CDR3 DNA: TGTGCCAGCAGTTTAGTTGGATGGGTGGAAGAGACCCAGTACTTC
D gene: NA; V gene: TRBV14; clone size: many; J gene: TRBJ2-5; CDR3 protein: CASSQGGRIQETQYF; CDR3 DNA: TGTGCCAGCAGCCAAGGTGGGCGGATCCAAGAGACCCAGTACTTC
D gene: TRBD2; V gene: TRBV5-1; clone size: NA; J gene: TRBJ2-1; CDR3 protein: CASSVGLAGALPSYNEQFF; CDR3 DNA: TGCGCCAGCAGCGTGGGACTAGCGGGAGCCCTGCCGTCCTACAATGAGCAGTTCTTC
D gene: TRBD1; V gene: TRBV30; clone size: NA; J gene: TRBJ1-5; CDR3 protein: CAWSVGQGGQPQHF; CDR3 DNA: TGTGCCTGGAGTGTTGGCCAGGGGGGCCAGCCCCAGCATTTT
D gene: NA; V gene: TRBV7-6; clone size: NA; J gene: TRBJ2-2; CDR3 protein: CASSLKQGNTGELFF; CDR3 DNA: TGTGCCAGCAGCTTAAAGCAGGGGAACACCGGGGAGCTGTTTTTT
D gene: TRBD1; V gene: TRBV6-1; clone size: many; J gene: TRBJ2-3; CDR3 protein: CASSGGTGVDTQYF; CDR3 DNA: TGTGCCAGCAGTGGCGGGACAGGGGTAGATACGCAGTATTTT
D gene: NA; V gene: TRBV4-2; clone size: few; J gene: TRBJ2-3; CDR3 protein: CASSPRLVGTDTQYF; CDR3 DNA: TGTGCCAGCAGCCCAAGACTAGTTGGGACAGATACGCAGTATTTT
D gene: NA; V gene: TRBV5-1; clone size: many; J gene: TRBJ2-3; CDR3 protein: CASSFRTSTDTQYF; CDR3 DNA: TGCGCCAGCAGCTTCCGAACTAGCACAGATACGCAGTATTTT
D gene: TRBD2; V gene: TRBV20-1; clone size: once; J gene: TRBJ2-1; CDR3 protein: CSARSGRAGDEQFF; CDR3 DNA: TGCAGTGCTAGAAGCGGGAGGGCCGGGGATGAGCAGTTCTTC
D gene: TRBD1; V gene: TRBV28; clone size: NA; J gene: TRBJ1-5; CDR3 protein: CASSRGLSNQPQHF; CDR3 DNA: TGTGCCAGCAGTAGGGGGCTAAGCAATCAGCCCCAGCATTTT